The entry below describes one T cell receptor beta chain. This clone has just a few counts. This receptor's antigen is unknown. No much larger clonotype is one base removed from it; base qualities were not supplied. This sample was taken from a study of blood T cell repertoires in COVID-19 (TCRdb year 2020). At the level of the whole study: Samples covering the acute and convalescent phases of COVID-19 were provided by collaborators in the United States, Italy and Spain. The prospective study material was composed of cDNA or gDNA derived from T cells, B-cell-depleted T cells, or PBMCs. The samples were drawn from the first 160 participants of the ongoing ImmuneRACE study and from under 1,500 subjects provided by 6 global collaborators. Deeply sampled blood TCRbeta repertoires from subjects exposed to, actively infected with, or recovered from COVID-19 were included in the dataset. The repertoires were made available in a free public database intended to serve as a resource for research on the immune response to SARS-CoV-2. Where HLA class I and class II types were available, the types were taken from metadata supplied by the sample provider, not from assay-based typing. A de-identified subject ID, COVID-19 status, age in years and sex were almost always included in the sample metadata. The research as a whole found: Clinical and demographic metadata were provided uncurated, with the amount varying by source and participant.

The immunoSEQ Assay, a bias-controlled multiplex PCR, was used to amplify TCRbeta CDR3 regions from genomic DNA. From the authors' description of their analysis: Within the assay, amplification of reference gene primers was used to estimate how many nucleated cells each sample contained. To quantify the absolute abundance of each unique TCRbeta CDR3 rearrangement, sequence reads were collapsed and filtered. For each sample, productive Simpson clonality was calculated as the square root of Simpson's diversity index over productive rearrangements. TCRdb holds this immuneACCESS table with in-frame rearrangements only. Some clones are missing; in checked studies, unresolved V genes explain under half, and the rest has no known cause. V and J calls plus clone size are reproduced from that table; the DNA served to infer D and trimming. For this sample the table gives 250,000 or so clones, of which roughly 84% were detected only once. 1.5% of the sample is held by the ten biggest clonotypes.

Between the V and J ends, shortened by 2 bases and 8 bases respectively, the junction contains 12 bases. There are 13 amino acids in the CDR3, from cysteine to phenylalanine inclusive. The kept DNA is CDR3 alone, 39 bases in frame from the first base. Per the germline V gene, SGHAT is the CDR1 and FQNNGV is the CDR2. A second Seattle source provided samples from volunteer blood donors who had recovered from COVID-19. The collaborating institutions used their own protocols to collect whole blood in K2EDTA tubes. For TCRbeta analysis, collaborators shipped samples in one of three forms: frozen whole blood, isolated PBMCs, or DNA extracted from either of those sample types.

This receptor was taken from a woman in her thirties or forties who had recovered from COVID-19. Recombination connected TRBV11-2 to TRBJ1-1, with TRBD1 tentatively as D gene (6 bases match). Sequenced: peripheral blood. The DNA sequence follows: TGTGCCAGCAGCTTATCTTTACAGGGAGAAGCTTTCTTT. This translates into CASSLSLQGEAFF.